This T cell receptor beta chain was captured by sequencing in a study of naive and memory T cell subsets. Germline V gives CDR1 LNHNV, CDR2 YYDKDF (reference sequence). The CDR3 extends over 14 amino acids. Trimming stripped 0 bases from V and 6 bases from J, with 12 bases between. Study-wide results and caveats: From naive to CM, EM and EMRA, diversity decreased and Gini increased.

Turning to this clonotype: Antigen: not known.

The beta constant-region primer was an equimolar mix of two oligonucleotides covering TRBC1 and TRBC2. The ligated cDNA underwent four PCR rounds using SP2 and nested alpha and beta constant-region primers. MiXCR, run by TCRdb on the UMI-ligation and nested PCR reads, gives a single entry per CDR3 protein. Of 95,000 to 150,000 distinct CDR3 sequences listed, roughly 36% are singletons. The sequenced sample consisted of central memory CD4+ T cells from blood. The V gene is TRBV15, the J gene TRBJ2-7; D remains ambiguous. The TCR comes from a human donor in good health. The CDR3 region is CATSRDGIPGEQYF. As DNA, the CDR3 is TGTGCCACCAGCAGAGATGGGATCCCCGGCGAGCAGTACTTC.